This TCR beta chain originates from a study of shared clonotypes between healthy human individuals. Germline-derived CDR1 and CDR2 are SGHAT and FQNNGV. This CDR3 is built from 14 residues. Deletions cut 4 bases from V and 3 bases from J, with 13 bases between. Some clones are missing from TCRdb's copy, which holds only in-frame ones; the method was immunoSEQ multiplex PCR. This table holds about 1 million clones, around 74% found once. The rearrangement links TRBV11-2 to TRBJ2-7; D is undetermined. The source material was memory CD4+ T cells sorted from blood. Sample subset: CD45RA-negative fraction. The source of this sequence is a man younger than 35 in good health. The CDR3 loop is CASSSRTERYEQYF. The CDR3, as DNA: TGTGCCAGCAGCTCCCGGACGGAACGCTACGAGCAGTACTTC. The full variable domain, completed using reference TRBV11-2 and TRBJ2-7, is EAGVAQSPRYKIIEKRQSVAFWCNPISGHATLYWYQQILGQGPKLLIQFQNNGVVDDSQLPKDRFSAERLKGVDSTLKIQPAKLEDSAVYLCASSSRTERYEQYFGPGTRLTVT.